One sample yielded the 13 T cell receptor beta chains listed below, sequenced in a study of control samples from healthy donors and cancer patients. Clones were sequenced by immunoSEQ multiplex PCR, and TCRdb holds only the in-frame ones, with some missing. Found here are 100,000 to 130,000 clones, almost 85% of them singletons; the top ten hold 6.5%. Sequencing was carried out using blood. These receptors were taken from a man aged 18-30 years in good health.

This clone was detected only once. CDR3 DNA sequence: TGTGCCAGCAGCTTAGGGACGGGGGGGACAGGGAAGGACGAGCAGTACGTC. This sequence encodes CASSLGTGGTGKDEQYV. This chain joins TRBV11-2 and TRBJ2-7, with a possible D match to TRBD1 (9 bases). V was cut by 1 base and J by 5 bases, with 21 bases left in between. Germline CDR1 reads SGHAT; CDR2 reads FQNNGV. The CDR3 loop spans 17 amino acids.

This sequence joins TRBV4-1 and TRBJ2-6; possible D gene TRBD1, 5 bases. Trimming cost V 3 bases and J 1 base, with 10 bases left between them. The CDR3 runs to 16 residues. The germline CDR1 and CDR2 sequences are MGHRA and YSYEKL. The CDR3 protein is CASSQAGWSGANVLTF. DNA for the CDR3: TGCGCCAGCAGCCAGGCAGGGTGGTCTGGGGCCAACGTCCTGACTTTC.

This chain joins TRBV7-8 and TRBJ1-5; D uncertain. Germline V lookup: CDR1 SGHVS, CDR2 FQNEAQ. With 0 bases removed from V and 3 bases from J, the gap between germline ends came to 9 bases. The CDR3 has 15 amino acids. The CDR3, as DNA: TGTGCCAGCAGCTTAGCCAGAACTCTCAATCAGCCCCAGCATTTT. It specifies CASSLARTLNQPQHF.

This chain connects TRBV7-9 to TRBJ1-5, with a weak D call TRBD1 (5 bases). Trimming stripped 2 bases from V and 0 bases from J, with 11 bases between. The CDR3 covers 16 residues. Germline lookup yields CDR1 SEHNR and CDR2 FQNEAQ (reference sequence). The CDR3 DNA follows: TGTGCCAGCAGCTTAACAACAGGCGATAGCAATCAGCCCCAGCATTTT. Its translation is CASSLTTGDSNQPQHF.

V usage is TRBV3-1 (or the pseudogene TRBV3-2) and J usage is TRBJ1-2; the D gene is possibly TRBD1 (6 bases). Germline lookup yields CDR1 LGHDT and CDR2 YNNKEL (reference sequence). The V end was cut by 3 bases, the J end by 2 bases, with 16 bases between. This CDR3 is 16 amino acids long. The chain's CDR3 is CASSQGLWGGNYGYTF. The CDR3 DNA reads TGTGCCAGCAGCCAGGGACTCTGGGGGGGCAACTATGGCTACACCTTC.

As to this clone: An end of the junction differs from the germline gene, which may be a read error. The J gene is TRBJ1-6, the V gene TRBV2; no definite D call. Germline V CDR1 and CDR2: SNHLY, FYNNEI. This CDR3 region has 11 residues. CDR3 bases: TGTGCCAGCGGGTATGCCGACCCTCTAGTTTTT. Translation gives CASGYADPLVF. Full variable domain (remainder filled in from reference TRBV2 and TRBJ1-6): EPEVTQTPSHQVTQMGQEVILRCVPISNHLYFYWYRQILGQKVEFLVSFYNNEISEKSEIFDDQFSVERPDGSNFTLKIRSTKLEDSAMYFCASGYADPLVFGNGTRLTVT.

The rearrangement joins TRBV21-1 to TRBJ1-1. TRBV21-1 is a recognized pseudogene. The CDR3 has 16 residues. In nucleotides, the CDR3 is TGTGCCAGCAGCAAAGTCATAGAGGGCCTGGTGGCTGAAGCTTTCTTT. Protein sequence: CASSKVIEGLVAEAFF.

This clone was seen more than once but under ten times. The chain links TRBV4-3 to TRBJ1-2; TRBD1 agrees at 8 bases. CDR1 is LGHNA and CDR2 is YSLEER in the germline V gene. V was pared by 0 bases and J by 1 base, with 4 bases of the junction left unmatched. The CDR3 covers 16 residues. CDR3 DNA sequence: TGCGCCAGCAGCCAAGACACGGGACAGGTTAACTATGGCTACACCTTC. It codes for CASSQDTGQVNYGYTF.

This chain uses TRBV19 with TRBJ2-1; 8 nucleotides match TRBD2. The germline V gene encodes CDR1 LNHDA and CDR2 SQIVND (reference sequence). V shed 1 base, J shed 6 bases, and the junction held 5 bases outside the gene matches. The CDR3 runs 15 residues. The CDR3 DNA reads as TGTGCCAGTAGTATAGGAAGGGGACTAGGCAATGAGCAGTTCTTC. It is translated as CASSIGRGLGNEQFF.

The chain employs TRBV24-1 and TRBJ1-4; D gene unclear. The CDR3 totals 11 residues. The germline V and J ends were trimmed by 3 bases and 10 bases, with 5 bases remaining between them. Germline CDR1 reads KGHDR; CDR2 reads SFDVKD. Written as DNA, the CDR3 is TGTGCCACCAGTGATCTGGGAAAACTGTTTTTT. It translates to CATSDLGKLFF.

Remarks on this clone: A read error is possible here, since a much larger clone lies one base away. The V call is TRBV27, the J call TRBJ2-7, with D perhaps matching TRBD1 (8 bases). Deletions cut 1 base from V and 2 bases from J, with 12 bases between. CDR1 and CDR2 (germline): MNHEY, SMNVEV (reference sequence). The CDR3 contains 15 residues. The CDR3: CASSLYRGGPYEQYF. DNA of the CDR3: TGTGCCAGCAGTTTATACAGGGGGGGGCCCTACGAGCAGTACTTC.

This rearrangement joins TRBV5-1 to TRBJ2-7; D not certain. Germline V gives CDR1 SGHRS, CDR2 YFSETQ. CDR3 length: 15 amino acids. The V end was cut by 1 base, the J end by 9 bases, with 20 bases between. CDR3 coding DNA: TGCGCCAGCAGCTTGAACGGTGCCGGTCCCGATGGGCAGTACGTC. Translating gives CASSLNGAGPDGQYV.

The genes are TRBV21-1 and TRBJ2-6; the table's D call, TRBD2, has no DNA check behind it. TRBV21-1 counts as a pseudogene. This CDR3 is built from 18 residues. The CDR3 protein is CASSKEGGGYSGANVLTF. The CDR3 nucleotides read TGTGCCAGCAGCAAAGAAGGCGGGGGGTACTCTGGGGCCAACGTCCTGACTTTC.